This record covers a single TCR beta chain. Its specificity is unknown. The data were obtained in a study of response to subunit inactivated influenza vaccine. TCRdb recomputed calls from the RT-PCR reads with MiXCR, one row per CDR3 protein. The sample includes approximately 700,000 distinct CDR3 sequences, 14% of them seen just once. Broader study findings: New T cells are recruited in small numbers by each seasonal influenza vaccination, according to the authors' suggestion.

Losses at the gene ends were 2 bases for V and 2 bases for J; bases not matched to a gene: 2. This CDR3 contains 14 residues. The V gene's germline CDR1 is MNHEY and CDR2 SVGEGT. The chain employs TRBV6-2 or TRBV6-3 and TRBJ2-7, with 8 nucleotides matching TRBD1. The receptor was isolated from a man aged 50 to 60 who received an inactivated influenza vaccine. The material was PBMCs from blood, obtained around 15 days before vaccination. The CDR3 here is CASSYTGGTYEQYF. The CDR3 DNA is TGTGCCAGCAGTTACACAGGGGGAACCTACGAGCAGTACTTC.